This record looks at one T cell receptor beta chain sequence and its context. Its specificity is unknown. CDR1 and CDR2 from the germline V gene are LGHNA and YNFKEQ. The V gene lost 1 base and the J gene lost 0 bases, with 13 bases spanning the gap. The CDR3 runs to 16 residues. As for treatment: oral pan-JAK inhibitor, 5-10 mg twice daily. This entry is derived from a study of CD8+ T cells in alopecia areata. Overall study context: Treatment comprised oral tofacitinib, 5 to 10 mg twice daily, in treated patients. Tofacitinib continued for 6 to 18 months and was then withheld for 6 months.

It was cDNA, reverse transcribed from extracted RNA, that served as the sequencing template. Method: immunoSEQ multiplex PCR; TCRdb's copy keeps in-frame clones and lacks some. The sample records 190,000 or so clones, about three fifths being singletons. Points from the study as a whole: Sequences from scalp samples also cover resident alphabeta T cells of normal skin. Lesional scalp, notably in alopecia totalis/universalis, had clonality above that of normal scalp.

The chain joins TRBV4-2 to TRBJ2-7; perhaps TRBD2 as D (6 bases). The sequence came from a human donor with alopecia areata. The sample was CD4+ T cells sorted from blood, taken at week 24, from a patient treated with tofacitinib. The CDR3 DNA sequence: TGTGCCAGCAGCCAAGCTACTAGCACCGACTCCTACGAGCAGTACTTC. Its protein is CASSQATSTDSYEQYF.